This T cell receptor beta chain was sequenced during a study of blood T cell repertoires in COVID-19. Study details: In each case, the material was cDNA or gDNA derived from T cells, B-cell-depleted T cells, or PBMCs.

Only in-frame clones appear in the TCRdb table, and some are missing; sequencing was by immunoSEQ multiplex PCR. The table shows 120,000 or so clones, with approximately 84% occurring only once. Trimming took off 4 bases at V and 2 bases at J, with 14 bases between the two ends. The germline CDR1 and CDR2 sequences are SQVTM and ANQGSEA. The CDR3 runs to 14 residues. This receptor was identified in a man between 65 and 85 years old with acute or convalescent COVID-19. The rearrangement joins TRBV29-1 to TRBJ1-1; D not resolved. Input material: peripheral blood. The CDR3 coding sequence is TGCAGCGTTGGTCGGTACAGCCCCAACACTGAAGCTTTCTTT. Protein product: CSVGRYSPNTEAFF.